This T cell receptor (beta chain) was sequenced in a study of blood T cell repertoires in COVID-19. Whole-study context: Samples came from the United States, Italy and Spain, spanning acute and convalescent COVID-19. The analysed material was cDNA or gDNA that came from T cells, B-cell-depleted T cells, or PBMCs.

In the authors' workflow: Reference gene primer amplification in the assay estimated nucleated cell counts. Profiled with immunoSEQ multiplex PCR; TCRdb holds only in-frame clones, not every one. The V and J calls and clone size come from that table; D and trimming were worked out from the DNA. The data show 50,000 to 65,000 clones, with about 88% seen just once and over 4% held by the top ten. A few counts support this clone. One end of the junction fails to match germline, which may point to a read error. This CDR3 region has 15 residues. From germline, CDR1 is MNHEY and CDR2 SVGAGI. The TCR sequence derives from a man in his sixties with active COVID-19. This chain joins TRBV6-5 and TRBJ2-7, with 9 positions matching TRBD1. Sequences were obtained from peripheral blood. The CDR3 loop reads CASSFTGGWSYEQYF. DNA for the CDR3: TGTGCCAGTAGTTTTACAGGGGGCTGGTCCTACGAGCAGTACTTC.